A selection of T cell receptor beta chains follows, all from one sample in a study of tumour-infiltrating T cells in Burkitt lymphoma. TCRdb's table, derived via immunoSEQ multiplex PCR, lists solely in-frame clones and lacks some. The sample includes some 600 clones, 16% of them seen just once. Source material: tumor tissue. All receptors come from a human donor with Burkitt lymphoma. Each CDR3 is given with its conserved first and last residue. A D gene is named only where the DNA matches it firmly. Where a row states a size, it is once, few, many or the class of an expanded clone; other rows omit it.

d_call j_call v_call clone_size cdr3_nt cdr3_aa
- TRBJ2-5 TRBV12-2 - TGCCGAAAGGAGGATCGAGAGACCCAGTACTTC CRKEDRETQYF
TRBD1 TRBJ1-2 TRBV29-1 - TGCAGCGTCTCACAACCCGGGACAGGGTCGTTAGATGGCTACACCTTC CSVSQPGTGSLDGYTF
TRBD1 TRBJ2-3 TRBV5-5 - TGTGCCAGCAGCTACCACAGGGGGTCTAGCACAGATACGCAGTATTTT CASSYHRGSSTDTQYF
- TRBJ1-1 TRBV28 few TGTGCCAGCAGTTTATCAAACAGGGCTTCCACTGAAGCTTTCTTT CASSLSNRASTEAFF
- TRBJ1-2 TRBV7-9 few TGTGCCAGCAGCTCAGGGGTTGACTATAACTATGGCTACACCTTC CASSSGVDYNYGYTF
- TRBJ2-3 TRBV2 few TGTGCCAGCAGCAGGGGCGGGGGCACAGATACGCAGTATTTT CASSRGGGTDTQYF
TRBD2 TRBJ2-4 TRBV11-2 - TGTGCCAGCAGCCCGGGGGGCATTCAGTACTTC CASSPGGIQYF
TRBD2 TRBJ2-7 TRBV7-8 - TGTGCCAGCAGCCCAACCCTAGCGGGTGAGCAGTACTTC CASSPTLAGEQYF
TRBD2 TRBJ2-7 TRBV28 - TGTGCCAGCAGTTTGACTAGCGGGAGGTACGAGCAGTACTTC CASSLTSGRYEQYF
- TRBJ2-1 TRBV6-1 - TGTGCCAGCGATCTAGCAGAGAATGAGCAGTTCTTC CASDLAENEQFF
- TRBJ2-3 TRBV1 - TGCACCAGCAGCCAGCCCGGGACTAGCGGGGGGAGGAGCACAGATACGCAGTATTTT CTSSQPGTSGGRSTDTQYF
TRBD1 TRBJ1-1 TRBV28 - TGTGCCAGCAGTTTAACTAACAGGGGAAGCACTGAAGCTTTCTTT CASSLTNRGSTEAFF
- TRBJ2-6 TRBV9 few TGTGCCAGCAGCGTACAAGTTGCTGGGGCCAACGTCCTGACTTTC CASSVQVAGANVLTF
- TRBJ2-7 TRBV6-1 - TGTGCCAGCAGCACGGAGGTTGGAGGGGCCTACGAGCAGTACTTC CASSTEVGGAYEQYF
- TRBJ2-7 TRBV18 once TGTGCCAGCTCCTACAGCGATACGAGGGAGCAGTACTTC CASSYSDTREQYF
- TRBJ1-6 TRBV5-1 few TGCGCCAGCAGCTGGGACAATAATTCACCCCTCCACTTT CASSWDNNSPLHF
TRBD2 TRBJ2-3 TRBV6-4 few TGTGCCAGCAGTGACTCCCCAACGGGGGGTAGCACAGATACGCAGTATTTT CASSDSPTGGSTDTQYF
TRBD1 TRBJ2-3 TRBV6-5 few TGTGCCAGCAGTCCCCAGACAGGGGACACAGATACGCAGTATTTT CASSPQTGDTDTQYF